Following are 27 T cell receptor beta chains from one sample sequenced in a study of monozygotic twins with inflammatory bowel disease. TCRdb re-called the 5' RACE reads; one entry per CDR3 protein, DNA not given. This listing includes 200,000 to 250,000 distinct CDR3 sequences. Specimen: blood. The receptors derive from a human donor with ulcerative colitis or Crohn's disease, or a healthy co-twin of an affected twin (not recorded which).

The chain joins TRBV28 to TRBJ1-5; TCRdb proposes TRBD1, but this gene call is untestable without DNA. Germline loops: CDR1 MDHEN, CDR2 SYDVKM. The CDR3 has 13 residues. CDR3 residues: CASNRRGGQPQHF.

The genes are TRBV20-1 and TRBJ2-2; TCRdb lists TRBD2, though no DNA is available to test this call. Germline loops: CDR1 DFQATT, CDR2 SNEGSKA (reference sequence). This CDR3 region has 15 residues. The CDR3 is CSASVAGTNTGELFF.

The chain couples TRBV5-6 to TRBJ2-7; the TCRdb call, TRBD1, lacks DNA for checking. Germline V gives CDR1 SGHDT, CDR2 YYEEEE. This CDR3 contains 15 residues. CDR3 amino acids: CASSIQGYKGYEQYF.

J is TRBJ2-1 and V is TRBV3-1; TCRdb returns TRBD1, unconfirmable since there is no DNA. Looked up from germline, CDR1 is LGHDT and CDR2 is YNNKEL (reference sequence). CDR3 length: 13 amino acids. CDR3 region: CASYKSGTAVKIF.

V usage is TRBV6-1 and J usage is TRBJ2-2; TCRdb's D call of TRBD2 is untestable without DNA. Germline assignment: CDR1 MNHNS and CDR2 SASEGT. This CDR3 comprises 15 residues. This CDR3 is CASSPRTVNTGELFF.

The rearrangement links TRBV3-1 to TRBJ2-5. The CDR3 has 13 amino acids. CDR1 is LGHDT and CDR2 is YNNKEL in the germline V gene (reference sequence). The CDR3 loop is CASSQVGFETQYF.

The chain employs TRBV11-2 and TRBJ2-7; lacking DNA, the TRBD1 call made by TCRdb goes unchecked. The CDR3 has 15 residues. The V gene's germline CDR1 is SGHAT and CDR2 FQNNGV. The CDR3 here is CASSLYREPSYEQYF.

V usage is TRBV12-3 or TRBV12-4 and J usage is TRBJ2-2; TCRdb picks TRBD2, but there is no DNA to check that call. CDR3 size: 15 residues. The CDR3 region is CASRTGTSGTGELFF.

The rearrangement links TRBV24-1 to TRBJ2-1; absent DNA, TCRdb's TRBD2 call cannot be checked. The CDR3 is 16 residues long. Germline CDR1 KGHDR, CDR2 SFDVKD. CDR3: CATSDPQREGYNEQFF.

The rearrangement joins TRBV11-2 to TRBJ1-6; TCRdb designates TRBD1, a call that cannot be tested without DNA. This CDR3 region has 21 residues. Germline CDR1 reads SGHAT; CDR2 reads FQNNGV. The CDR3: CASSLVPIGATSISYNSPLHF.

The chain combines TRBV2 with TRBJ2-3; TCRdb lists TRBD2, though no DNA is available to test this call. The length of the CDR3 is 15 residues. From germline, CDR1 is SNHLY and CDR2 FYNNEI. CDR3 sequence: CASTMGSGSTDTQYF. Complete variable domain (other parts from reference TRBV2 and TRBJ2-3): EPEVTQTPSHQVTQMGQEVILRCVPISNHLYFYWYRQILGQKVEFLVSFYNNEISEKSEIFDDQFSVERPDGSNFTLKIRSTKLEDSAMYFCASTMGSGSTDTQYFGPGTRLTVL.

The CDR3 loop is CSARAGGGNQPQHF. The rearrangement links TRBV20-1 to TRBJ1-5; absent DNA, TCRdb's TRBD1 call cannot be checked. Germline values: CDR1 DFQATT, CDR2 SNEGSKA (reference sequence). The CDR3 loop spans 14 amino acids.

The chain combines TRBV2 with TRBJ2-7; TCRdb gives TRBD1 as the D gene, but with no DNA this cannot be confirmed. Germline V gene data show CDR1 as SNHLY and CDR2 as FYNNEI. The CDR3 loop spans 14 amino acids. The CDR3 here is CASSGQGKYYEQYF.

This chain connects TRBV5-4 to TRBJ2-5; TCRdb calls TRBD2, which cannot be checked without DNA. The germline gives CDR1 SGHNT, CDR2 YYREEE (reference sequence). The CDR3 contains 16 residues. The CDR3 sequence: CASSGGVWGGQETQYF.

The chain has TRBV5-1 and TRBJ2-1; TCRdb outputs TRBD2, but without DNA this stays unchecked. Germline CDR1 SGHRS, CDR2 YFSETQ. This CDR3 is 14 amino acids long. The CDR3 reads CASSSGTPRDEQFF.

This sequence joins TRBV11-2 and TRBJ2-1; TCRdb returns TRBD2, unconfirmable since there is no DNA. The CDR3 length is 16 residues. The germline gives CDR1 SGHAT, CDR2 FQNNGV. The CDR3 here is CASSSISRERRNEQFF.

The V and J genes are TRBV2 and TRBJ2-7; TCRdb proposes TRBD1, but this gene call is untestable without DNA. CDR1 is SNHLY, CDR2 FYNNEI, per germline. The CDR3 is 15 amino acids. CDR3 sequence: CASGGTGSFSYEQYF. Using reference TRBV2 and TRBJ2-7 for the parts outside the CDR3, the full variable domain is EPEVTQTPSHQVTQMGQEVILRCVPISNHLYFYWYRQILGQKVEFLVSFYNNEISEKSEIFDDQFSVERPDGSNFTLKIRSTKLEDSAMYFCASGGTGSFSYEQYFGPGTRLTVT.

This rearrangement joins TRBV6-1 to TRBJ2-7; TCRdb proposes TRBD2, but this gene call is untestable without DNA. The CDR3 consists of 15 residues. Germline CDR1 is MNHNS and CDR2 is SASEGT. CDR3 amino acids: CASSAATSGVYEQYF.

This chain uses TRBV15 with TRBJ2-3. This CDR3 contains 14 residues. Germline V gene data show CDR1 as LNHNV and CDR2 as YYDKDF (reference sequence). CDR3 sequence: CATSRVPSMNTQYF.

V gene TRBV7-2 combines with J gene TRBJ2-2. The germline gives CDR1 SGHTA, CDR2 FQGNSA. The CDR3 length is 12 residues. This CDR3 reads CASSLRAGELFF.

The chain employs TRBV3-1 and TRBJ2-5. The CDR3 has 13 residues. In germline, CDR1 is LGHDT, CDR2 YNNKEL (reference sequence). CDR3 sequence reads: CASHEASQETQYF.

The CDR3 here is CASSVGGGINYNEQFF. J is TRBJ2-1 and V is TRBV9; there is no DNA to check the TCRdb D call of TRBD1. This CDR3 has 16 amino acids. Per the germline V gene, CDR1 is SGDLS and CDR2 is YYNGEE. Using reference TRBV9 and TRBJ2-1 for the parts outside the CDR3, the full variable domain is DSGVTQTPKHLITATGQRVTLRCSPRSGDLSVYWYQQSLDQGLQFLIQYYNGEERAKGNILERFSAQQFPDLHSELNLSSLELGDSALYFCASSVGGGINYNEQFFGPGTRLTVL.

This chain uses TRBV18 with TRBJ2-3; there is no DNA to check the TCRdb D call of TRBD1. This CDR3 has 15 residues. Germline V gene sequence: CDR1 KGHSH, CDR2 LQKENI. The CDR3 loop reads CASSQRLTDTDTQYF.

The rearrangement joins TRBV28 to TRBJ2-1. CDR1 is MDHEN, CDR2 SYDVKM, per germline. This CDR3 has 14 residues. The CDR3 sequence: CASSITTGRNEQFF.

The chain recombines TRBV7-2 with TRBJ2-1; TCRdb reports TRBD1, a call that lacks DNA to check it against. The CDR3 spans 14 residues. CDR1 and CDR2 (germline): SGHTA, FQGNSA. The CDR3 here is CASSLGNRVGEQFF.

The chain carries TRBV30 and TRBJ2-2; no DNA is available, so the TRBD1 call from TCRdb remains unchecked. This CDR3 region has 15 residues. The germline V gene encodes CDR1 GTSNPN and CDR2 SVGIG (reference sequence). CDR3 amino acids: CAWRGLGRATGELFF.

The chain uses TRBV5-5 and TRBJ2-2; there is no DNA to check the TCRdb D call of TRBD2. The CDR3 has 15 amino acids. Germline V lookup: CDR1 SGHKS, CDR2 YYEKEE (reference sequence). CDR3 sequence reads: CASSLTGPYTGELFF.